The clone carrying this T cell receptor (beta chain) was seen once. The data are from a study of lymphopenia after photon versus proton radiotherapy. The CDR3 sequence is 11 residues long. Looked up from germline, CDR1 is MNHEY and CDR2 is SVGAGI. V shed 6 bases and J shed 2 bases, with 3 bases lying between them. Assay: immunoSEQ multiplex PCR; the TCRdb copy retains only in-frame clones and omits some. The sample yields fewer than 20,000 clones, about 92% seen once. The rearrangement links TRBV6-5 to TRBJ2-3, with D hard to call. Sequenced material: peripheral blood, taken from a patient treated with photon-based radiotherapy. The TCR comes from a woman in her 40s with cholangiocarcinoma. The CDR3 coding sequence is TGTGCCAGCAGCTCCACAGATACGCAGTATTTT. The encoded protein is CASSSTDTQYF.